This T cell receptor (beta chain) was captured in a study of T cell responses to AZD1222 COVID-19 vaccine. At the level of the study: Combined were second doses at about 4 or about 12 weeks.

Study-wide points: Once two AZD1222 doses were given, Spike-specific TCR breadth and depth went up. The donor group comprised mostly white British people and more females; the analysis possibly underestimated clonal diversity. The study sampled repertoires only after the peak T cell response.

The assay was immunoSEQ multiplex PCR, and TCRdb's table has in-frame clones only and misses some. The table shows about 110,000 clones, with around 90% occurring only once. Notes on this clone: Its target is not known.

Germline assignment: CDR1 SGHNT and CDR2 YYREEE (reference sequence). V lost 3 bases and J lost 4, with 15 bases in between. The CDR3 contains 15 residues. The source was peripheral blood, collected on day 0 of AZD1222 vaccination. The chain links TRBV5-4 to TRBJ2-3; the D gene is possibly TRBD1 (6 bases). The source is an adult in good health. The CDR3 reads CASSSALDRSDTQYF. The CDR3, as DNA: TGTGCCAGCAGCTCAGCCCTGGACAGATCAGATACGCAGTATTTT.